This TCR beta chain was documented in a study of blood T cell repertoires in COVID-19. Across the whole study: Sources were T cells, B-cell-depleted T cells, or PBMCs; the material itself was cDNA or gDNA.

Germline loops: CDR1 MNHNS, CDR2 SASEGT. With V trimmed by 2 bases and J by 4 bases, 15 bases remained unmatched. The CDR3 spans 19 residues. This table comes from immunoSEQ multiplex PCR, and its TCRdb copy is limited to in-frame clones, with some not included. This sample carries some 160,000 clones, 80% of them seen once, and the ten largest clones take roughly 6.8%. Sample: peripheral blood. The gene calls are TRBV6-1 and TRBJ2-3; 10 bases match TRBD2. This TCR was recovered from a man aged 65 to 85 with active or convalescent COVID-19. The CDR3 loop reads CASSEFRASGRVRADTQYF. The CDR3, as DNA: TGTGCCAGCAGTGAATTTAGAGCTAGCGGGAGAGTTAGGGCAGATACGCAGTATTTT.